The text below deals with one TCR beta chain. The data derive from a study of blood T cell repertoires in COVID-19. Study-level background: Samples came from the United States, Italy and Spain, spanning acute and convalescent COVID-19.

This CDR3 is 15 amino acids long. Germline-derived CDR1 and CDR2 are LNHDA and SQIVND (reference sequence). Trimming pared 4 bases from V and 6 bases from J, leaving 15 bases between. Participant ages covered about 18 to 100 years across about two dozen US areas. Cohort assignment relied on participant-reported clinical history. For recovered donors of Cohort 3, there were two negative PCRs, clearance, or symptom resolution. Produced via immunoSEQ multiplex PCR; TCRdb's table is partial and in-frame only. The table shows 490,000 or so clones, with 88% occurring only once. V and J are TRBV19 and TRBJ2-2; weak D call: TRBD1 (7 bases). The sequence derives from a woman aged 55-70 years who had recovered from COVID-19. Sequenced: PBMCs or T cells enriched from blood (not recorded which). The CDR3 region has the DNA TGTGCCAGTAGTACAGGGGGGATTAGGTCCGGGGAGCTGTTTTTT. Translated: CASSTGGIRSGELFF.